This TCR beta chain was sequenced during a study of blood T cell repertoires in COVID-19. Study context: T cells, B-cell-depleted T cells, or PBMCs provided the cDNA or gDNA that served as material.

Study processing details: Quantification of nucleated cells was approximated via reference gene primer amplification. Using immunoSEQ multiplex PCR, the repertoire was profiled, and TCRdb retains in-frame clones only, with some absent. V, J and clone size are taken as reported in that table, and D and trimming were inferred from the DNA itself. This sample yields about 140,000 clones, of which 75% to 90% are seen a single time; 10% to 13% belongs to the top ten. The ends were cut back, 5 bases at V and 4 bases at J, with 8 bases in the middle. This CDR3 comprises 12 residues. Germline V gives CDR1 MNHEY, CDR2 SVGAGI.

V gene TRBV6-5 combines with J gene TRBJ1-1; a weak D match, TRBD1 (6 bases). Sequencing input: peripheral blood. This TCR derives from a man aged 55 to 70 with active or convalescent COVID-19. The CDR3 DNA is TGTGCCAGCAGTAGGGGGGGCACTGAAGCTTTCTTT. Amino acid sequence: CASSRGGTEAFF.